These 17 T cell receptor beta chains were sequenced from one sample in a study of beta chain features in type 1 diabetes. All of the isolated RNA was reverse transcribed, so expressed TCRB transcripts were sequenced. Repertoires were generated with immunoSEQ multiplex PCR, while TCRdb's copy carries only in-frame clones and drops some. The sample consists of a few hundred thousand clones, approximately 10% of them appearing once. What was sequenced was naive CD4+ T cells from blood. The receptors here all came from a woman aged 25-40 years in good health.

This clone was picked up a small number of times. This chain connects TRBV18 to TRBJ2-7; 7 bases are a match to TRBD1. The length of the CDR3 is 15 residues. Germline values: CDR1 KGHSH, CDR2 LQKENI. V shed 5 bases and J 7 bases; nucleotides not matched to a gene: 14. As DNA, the CDR3 is TGTGCCAGCTCATCAGGGACAGCCTACCTAAAGGAGCAGTACTTC. It is translated as CASSSGTAYLKEQYF. The variable domain in full, with the rest retrieved from reference TRBV18 and TRBJ2-7, is NAGVMQNPRHLVRRRGQEARLRCSPMKGHSHVYWYRQLPEEGLKFMVYLQKENIIDESGMPKERFSAEFPKEGPSILRIQQVVRGDSAAYFCASSSGTAYLKEQYFGPGTRLTVT.

In its sample, this clone was seen a few times. This rearrangement joins TRBV6-6 to TRBJ2-1; TRBD1 matches at 10 bases. In germline, CDR1 is MNHNY, CDR2 SVGAGI (reference sequence). This CDR3 is built from 15 residues. After removal of 5 bases from V and 5 bases from J, the junction contained 6 bases not matched to a gene. This CDR3 reads CASSAGTGANNEQFF. The DNA of the CDR3 is TGTGCCAGCAGTGCCGGGACAGGGGCGAACAATGAGCAGTTCTTC.

This clone was recorded a few times. This chain connects TRBV19 to TRBJ1-5; D ambiguous. Germline loops: CDR1 LNHDA, CDR2 SQIVND (reference sequence). V lost 3 bases and J lost 4, with 10 bases in between. The CDR3 length is 14 residues. The CDR3 DNA sequence: TGTGCCAGTAGTATCCCGGGATCTAATCAGCCCCAGCATTTT. This gives the protein CASSIPGSNQPQHF.

This clone has only a few counts. The V and J genes are TRBV9 and TRBJ2-5; 9 positions agree with TRBD2. In germline, CDR1 is SGDLS, CDR2 YYNGEE. The CDR3 is made up of 15 amino acids. With V trimmed by 1 base and J by 3 bases, 4 bases remained unmatched. The CDR3 DNA follows: TGTGCCAGCAGCGTAAGCCTAGCGGGGAAAGAGACCCAGTACTTC. Its protein is CASSVSLAGKETQYF.

This clone was observed once. V gene TRBV7-3 combines with J gene TRBJ2-4, with 13 positions matching TRBD2. Trimming took 4 bases from V and 7 from J; bases not matched to a gene: 4. Germline V CDR1 and CDR2: SGHTA, FQGTGA. The CDR3 has 15 amino acids. Here the CDR3 reads CASSSRTSGSNIQYF. DNA for the CDR3: TGTGCCAGCAGCTCACGGACTAGCGGGAGTAACATTCAGTACTTC. Together with reference TRBV7-3 and TRBJ2-4, the CDR3 gives the full variable domain: GAGVSQTPSNKVTEKGKYVELRCDPISGHTALYWYRQSLGQGPEFLIYFQGTGAADDSGLPNDRFFAVRPEGSVSTLKIQRTERGDSAVYLCASSSRTSGSNIQYFGAGTRLSVL.

For the CDR3, the DNA is TGTGCCAGCAGCCCAAGACAGTCTAGCGGGAGCTCAGATACGCAGTATTTT. It codes for CASSPRQSSGSSDTQYF. J is TRBJ2-3 and V is TRBV7-6; TRBD2 matches at 10 bases. With 5 bases clipped from V and 4 bases from J, the junction kept 12 bases outside the gene matches. Germline CDR1 SGHVS, CDR2 FNYEAQ. The CDR3 runs to 17 residues.

J is TRBJ2-3 and V is TRBV6-5; 7 nucleotides line up with TRBD1. From germline, CDR1 is MNHEY and CDR2 SVGAGI. V trimming: 7 bases; J trimming: 2 bases; junction bases outside the gene matches: 3. The CDR3 contains 13 residues. The CDR3 protein is CASTGTVTDTQYF. The CDR3 nucleotides are TGTGCCAGCACTGGGACAGTCACAGATACGCAGTATTTT.

This clone was found a few times. The V and J genes are TRBV2 and TRBJ1-5, with D perhaps matching TRBD1 (5 bases). Germline CDR1 SNHLY, CDR2 FYNNEI. Trimming stripped 1 base from V and 9 bases from J, with 7 bases between. This CDR3 spans 12 amino acids. The CDR3 reads CASSEGTLPQHF. The CDR3, as DNA: TGTGCCAGCAGTGAAGGGACATTGCCCCAGCATTTT.

This clone was counted only a few times. This chain connects TRBV5-6 to TRBJ2-7, with 7 bases lining up with TRBD2. The CDR3 consists of 16 residues. Losses at the gene ends were 2 bases for V and 3 bases for J; bases not matched to a gene: 11. CDR1 SGHDT and CDR2 YYEEEE come from the germline V gene. CDR3 coding DNA: TGTGCCAGCAGCTTTCGTGGAGGACTAGAGGGCTACGAGCAGTACTTC. The encoded protein is CASSFRGGLEGYEQYF.

This chain uses TRBV29-1 with TRBJ2-5; tentative D call: TRBD2 (6 bases). The CDR3 loop spans 14 amino acids. The V end was cut by 1 base, the J end by 5 bases, with 14 bases between. Germline V gene sequence: CDR1 SQVTM, CDR2 ANQGSEA. The CDR3 is CSVEGRVSWETQYF. The CDR3 DNA follows: TGCAGCGTTGAAGGGAGGGTGAGTTGGGAGACCCAGTACTTC. The entire variable domain, with the rest obtained from reference TRBV29-1 and TRBJ2-5, is as follows: SAVISQKPSRDICQRGTSLTIQCQVDSQVTMMFWYRQQPGQSLTLIATANQGSEATYESGFVIDKFPISRPNLTFSTLTVSNMSPEDSSIYLCSVEGRVSWETQYFGPGTRLLVL.

This clone was seen a few times. V and J are TRBV9 and TRBJ2-7, with 7 nucleotides matching TRBD1. The V gene's germline CDR1 is SGDLS and CDR2 YYNGEE. The CDR3 totals 15 residues. The V gene end was trimmed by 0 bases and the J gene end by 2 bases; junction bases not matched to a gene: 5. CDR3: CASSVDPGQTYEQYF. The DNA of the CDR3 is TGTGCCAGCAGCGTAGATCCGGGACAGACCTACGAGCAGTACTTC.

The chain recombines TRBV4-3 with TRBJ2-3, with D possibly being TRBD2 (6 bases). V dropped 0 bases and J dropped 0 bases, with 16 bases sitting between them. Germline V gives CDR1 LGHNA, CDR2 YSLEER. The CDR3 spans 18 residues. The CDR3 loop reads CASSQDLRGLGSTDTQYF. The DNA for the CDR3 is TGCGCCAGCAGCCAAGATCTGCGGGGACTGGGAAGCACAGATACGCAGTATTTT.

This chain uses TRBV10-3 with TRBJ2-1; 9 bases line up with TRBD2. Germline loops: CDR1 ENHRY, CDR2 SYGVKD. Unmatched junction bases numbered 6, after V lost 4 bases and J lost 5 bases. CDR3 length: 15 amino acids. This CDR3 is CAISVRLADDNEQFF. CDR3 sequence (DNA): TGTGCCATCAGTGTACGACTAGCGGACGACAATGAGCAGTTCTTC.

The chain carries TRBV18 and TRBJ2-2; TRBD1 is a possible D gene (5 bases). Trimming removed 0 bases at V and 2 bases at J, with 13 bases between. Looked up from germline, CDR1 is KGHSH and CDR2 is LQKENI. This CDR3 is built from 17 residues. CDR3 nucleotides: TGTGCCAGCTCACCACCGTTGGGGCGGATAAACACCGGGGAGCTGTTTTTT. Its protein product is CASSPPLGRINTGELFF.

The J gene is TRBJ2-5, the V gene TRBV11-2, with D possibly TRBD1 on 6 matching bases. Trimming removed 4 bases from V and 1 base from J, with 16 bases in between. The CDR3 runs to 16 residues. CDR1 and CDR2 (germline): SGHAT, FQNNGV. CDR3 DNA: TGTGCCAGCAGCTCCGGATGGGGGCTCTCCCAAGAGACCCAGTACTTC. It specifies CASSSGWGLSQETQYF. Together with reference TRBV11-2 and TRBJ2-5, the CDR3 gives the full variable domain: EAGVAQSPRYKIIEKRQSVAFWCNPISGHATLYWYQQILGQGPKLLIQFQNNGVVDDSQLPKDRFSAERLKGVDSTLKIQPAKLEDSAVYLCASSSGWGLSQETQYFGPGTRLLVL.

This clone was detected only a few times. The CDR3 DNA follows: TGCGCCAGCAGCTGGGTTGGAGAGGAGGGAAACACCATATATTTT. This translates into CASSWVGEEGNTIYF. This chain connects TRBV5-1 to TRBJ1-3; D remains unclear. Germline CDR1 and CDR2: SGHRS and YFSETQ. With 3 bases removed from V and 4 bases from J, the gap between germline ends came to 14 bases. CDR3 size: 15 residues.

There are a few counts of this clone. The CDR3 sequence: CASSVGQISNQPQHF. CDR3 DNA sequence: TGTGCCAGTAGTGTAGGACAGATTAGCAATCAGCCCCAGCATTTT. The chain has TRBV19 and TRBJ1-5, with a tentative D call TRBD1 (6 bases). The V end was cut by 5 bases, the J end by 0 bases, with 11 bases between. The CDR3 sequence is 15 residues long. Germline lookup yields CDR1 LNHDA and CDR2 SQIVND (reference sequence).